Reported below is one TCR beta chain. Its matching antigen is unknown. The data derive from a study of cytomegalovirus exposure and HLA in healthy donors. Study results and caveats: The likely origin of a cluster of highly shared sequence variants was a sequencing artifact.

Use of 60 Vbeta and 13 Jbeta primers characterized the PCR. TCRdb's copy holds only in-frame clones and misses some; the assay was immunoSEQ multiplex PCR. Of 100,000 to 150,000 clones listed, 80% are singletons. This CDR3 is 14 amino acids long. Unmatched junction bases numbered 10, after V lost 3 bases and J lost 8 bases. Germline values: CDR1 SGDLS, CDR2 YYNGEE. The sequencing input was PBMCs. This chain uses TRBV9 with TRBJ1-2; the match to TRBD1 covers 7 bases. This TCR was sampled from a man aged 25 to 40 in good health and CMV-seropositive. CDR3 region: CASSAGQVDFGYTF. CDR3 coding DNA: TGTGCCAGCAGCGCAGGACAGGTGGACTTCGGCTACACCTTC.